A single sample is the source of the 8 T cell receptor beta chains below, sequenced in a study of blood T cell repertoires in COVID-19. Measured with immunoSEQ multiplex PCR; TCRdb has only the in-frame clones, and not every one. There are over 200,000 clones in the sample; under 85% occur only once, and about 1.3% lies in the top ten. Input material: peripheral blood. The receptors stem from a woman aged 25-40 years with COVID-19, enrolled during active disease.

The chain has TRBV6-2 or TRBV6-3 and TRBJ2-4, with D possibly being TRBD2 (5 bases). This CDR3 region has 17 residues. The germline gives CDR1 MNHEY, CDR2 SVGEGT. The V end lost 2 bases, the J end lost 6 bases, and 20 bases lay between the germline ends. The CDR3 loop is CASSYGRGPMNRNIQYF. CDR3 in DNA: TGTGCCAGCAGTTACGGACGGGGTCCAATGAATAGAAACATTCAGTACTTC.

This chain connects TRBV11-1 to TRBJ2-7; 7 bases line up with TRBD1. Trimming at V came to 2 bases and at J to 2 bases, leaving 6 bases not matched to a gene. Germline V CDR1 and CDR2: SGHAT, FQDESV (reference sequence). This CDR3 comprises 15 residues. The CDR3: CASSLLWGQTYEQYF. The CDR3 DNA reads as TGTGCCAGCAGCTTACTCTGGGGACAGACCTACGAGCAGTACTTC.

The rearrangement joins TRBV7-9 to TRBJ1-1; 8 nucleotides match TRBD1. Germline CDR1 is SEHNR and CDR2 is FQNEAQ (reference sequence). V gave up 5 bases and J gave up 7 bases; unmatched junction bases: 6. There are 13 residues in the CDR3. The CDR3 DNA reads as TGTGCCAGCAGCGAAGCCGGACAGGGTGAAGCTTTCTTT. It codes for CASSEAGQGEAFF.

The V gene is TRBV29-1, the J gene TRBJ2-1, with 8 positions matching TRBD2. This CDR3 comprises 14 residues. V lost 6 bases, J lost 7 bases, and 11 bases stayed unmatched. Germline values: CDR1 SQVTM, CDR2 ANQGSEA. The CDR3 DNA follows: TGCAGCGTAGTAGCGGGGCAATCTTGGAATGAGCAGTTCTTC. Encoded protein: CSVVAGQSWNEQFF.

In its sample, this clone was seen once. The chain is built from TRBV5-1 and TRBJ2-1; 9 bases map to TRBD2. Germline V gene lookup returns CDR1 SGHRS and CDR2 YFSETQ. The CDR3 spans 13 residues. V shed 4 bases, J shed 7 bases, and the junction held 3 bases outside the gene matches. CDR3 protein: CASSIGLANEQFF. CDR3 in DNA: TGCGCCAGCAGCATAGGACTAGCGAATGAGCAGTTCTTC.

The chain carries TRBV15 and TRBJ2-2; 7 bases align to TRBD1. After removal of 5 bases from V and 6 bases from J, the junction contained 6 bases not matched to a gene. CDR1 and CDR2 from the germline V gene are LNHNV and YYDKDF (reference sequence). The CDR3 contains 14 residues. CDR3 protein: CATSSGTASGELFF. For the CDR3, the DNA is TGTGCCACCAGCTCCGGGACAGCGTCCGGGGAGCTGTTTTTT.

The rearrangement joins TRBV6-4 to TRBJ2-1; 12 positions agree with TRBD2. V was clipped by 8 bases and J by 8 bases; unmatched bases: 7. The germline V gene encodes CDR1 MRHNA and CDR2 SNTAGT. The CDR3 extends over 14 amino acids. In DNA, the CDR3 is TGTGCCAGCCGGGCTAGCGGGGGGGCCGATGAGCAGTTCTTC. Its protein product is CASRASGGADEQFF.

The gene calls are TRBV19 and TRBJ2-7; TRBD1 aligns across 7 bases. After removal of 5 bases from V and 5 bases from J, the junction contained 12 bases not matched to a gene. From germline, CDR1 is LNHDA and CDR2 SQIVND (reference sequence). The CDR3 covers 15 residues. Here the CDR3 DNA reads TGTGCCAGTAGTCCTGAGGGGTTGGGACAGAACGAGCAGTACTTC. It yields the protein CASSPEGLGQNEQYF.